The 14 T cell receptor beta chains below all came from one sample that was sequenced in a study of blood T cells in healthy people across ages. For the second PCR, which ran for 7 to 11 cycles, a sample-barcoded 5' primer and a J-beta primer mix were used. TCRdb re-derived calls from the 5' RACE reads in MiXCR, one entry per CDR3 protein. This sample has about 720,000 distinct CDR3 sequences, with 20% to 25% found just once. The sample also formed part of further work on T cells of mothers and their children.

The sample consisted of blood. These receptor sequences come from a boy younger than 18 in good health.

This clonotype was seen a few times. The rearrangement joins TRBV29-1 to TRBJ2-3; D perhaps matches TRBD1 (5 bases). Trimming left V 6 bases short and J 0 bases short, with 10 bases between. The CDR3 runs to 13 residues. CDR1 SQVTM and CDR2 ANQGSEA come from the germline V gene. This chain's CDR3 is CSVRDYSTDTQYF. The CDR3 coding sequence is TGCAGCGTCAGGGATTATAGCACAGATACGCAGTATTTT.

This clonotype was seen a handful of times. This rearrangement joins TRBV12-3 or TRBV12-4 to TRBJ1-5, with D uncertain. CDR3 length: 11 residues. V lost 3 bases to trimming and J lost 15 bases, with 12 bases between them. CDR3 sequence: CASSLGERRHF. In nucleotides, the CDR3 is TGTGCCAGCAGTTTGGGCGAGCGGCGGCATTTT.

V and J are TRBV25-1 and TRBJ1-4; no firm D call. V lost 4 bases to trimming and J lost 0 bases, with 6 bases between them. Per the germline V gene, CDR1 is MGHDK and CDR2 is SYGVNS. This CDR3 spans 14 amino acids. The CDR3, as DNA: TGTGCCAGCAGTGTCGGCACAACTAATGAAAAACTGTTTTTT. It codes for CASSVGTTNEKLFF.

A note on this clonotype: The junction differs from germline at one of its ends, possibly a read error. The chain joins TRBV7-2 to TRBJ1-6, with D possibly matching TRBD1 (5 bases). Germline CDR1 is SGHTA and CDR2 is FQGNSA. CDR3 length: 14 residues. The CDR3 bases are TGTGCCTGCAGCCCCCTGGGGCCAGGCTCACCCCTCCACTTT. Translation: CACSPLGPGSPLHF.

On this clonotype: One junction end disagrees with the germline gene, perhaps due to a read error. The chain couples TRBV5-1 to TRBJ2-7; possibly TRBD2 for D (7 bases). This CDR3 region has 14 residues. Germline V lookup: CDR1 SGHRS, CDR2 YFSETQ. CDR3 region: CASSFRGAAYEQYF. The DNA of the CDR3 is TGCGCCAGTAGCTTCCGGGGGGCGGCCTACGAGCAGTACTTC.

Only a few counts were recorded for this clonotype. Germline is not matched at one junction end, which may reflect a read error. The chain carries TRBV7-7 and TRBJ2-5; unclear D gene. CDR1 is SSHAT, CDR2 FNYEAQ, per germline (reference sequence). This CDR3 is built from 15 residues. CDR3 coding DNA: TGTGCTAGCAGTAGAAGGCCGTCCGTCCAAGAGACCCAGTACTTC. Its translation: CASSRRPSVQETQYF.

V usage is TRBV29-1 and J usage is TRBJ1-4, with 8 bases aligning to TRBD1. The CDR3 totals 13 residues. The J segment lost 8 bases and the V segment lost 7 bases, leaving 9 bases of the junction unmatched. Germline loops: CDR1 SQVTM, CDR2 ANQGSEA. CDR3 protein: CSATPGTGEKLFF. The CDR3 DNA is TGCAGCGCGACTCCGGGGACAGGCGAAAAACTGTTTTTT.

The genes are TRBV7-2 and TRBJ2-3, with TRBD2 matching over 8 bases. Trimming cost V 4 bases and J 2 bases; bases outside gene matches: 11. CDR1 is SGHTA, CDR2 FQGNSA, per germline. The CDR3 length is 17 residues. The CDR3, as DNA: TGTGCCAGCAGCTCCTCCTTAGCGGGGACTATCACAGATACGCAGTATTTT. Residues: CASSSSLAGTITDTQYF. Full variable domain (rest looked up from reference TRBV7-2 and TRBJ2-3): GAGVSQSPSNKVTEKGKDVELRCDPISGHTALYWYRQSLGQGLEFLIYFQGNSAPDKSGLPSDRFSAERTGGSVSTLTIQRTQQEDSAVYLCASSSSLAGTITDTQYFGPGTRLTVL.

This clonotype was counted a few times. The chain couples TRBV20-1 to TRBJ2-5; no clear D. The end of the DNA fits TRBJ2-7 better, so the J call may be wrong. The CDR3 extends over 11 amino acids. Germline assignment: CDR1 DFQATT and CDR2 SNEGSKA (reference sequence). CDR3 protein: CSASKGYEQYF. The CDR3 DNA is TGCAGTGCTAGTAAAGGTTACGAGCAGTACTTC.

This clonotype was recorded a few times. The chain joins TRBV3-1 to TRBJ2-3; D is uncertain. The CDR3 length is 14 residues. Germline CDR1 reads LGHDT; CDR2 reads YNNKEL (reference sequence). The ends were cut back, 0 bases at V and 3 bases at J, with 7 bases in the middle. The CDR3 protein is CASSQEGWTDTQYF. The CDR3 DNA reads as TGTGCCAGCAGCCAAGAGGGATGGACAGATACGCAGTATTTT.

The V call is TRBV7-2, the J call TRBJ2-4; 7 positions agree with TRBD2. Germline trimming cut 5 bases from V and 5 bases from J; bases unmatched to any gene: 9. The CDR3 is 15 residues long. From germline, CDR1 is SGHTA and CDR2 FQGNSA. In DNA form, the CDR3 reads TGTGCCAGCAGCGATGACCCGGGGAGGGAAAACATTCAGTACTTC. Translation gives CASSDDPGRENIQYF.

The chain employs TRBV4-1 and TRBJ2-7, with D unresolved. The CDR3 length is 14 residues. CDR1 MGHRA and CDR2 YSYEKL come from the germline V gene. V lost 2 bases and J 3 bases, leaving 11 bases between the germline ends. CDR3 coding DNA: TGCGCCAGCAGCCAATCGGTCAGCCACTACGAGCAGTACTTC. Its protein is CASSQSVSHYEQYF.

This clonotype was detected once. This rearrangement joins TRBV28 to TRBJ2-7; D is unresolved. CDR1 and CDR2 from the germline V gene are MDHEN and SYDVKM. There are 17 residues in the CDR3. The germline V and J ends were trimmed by 2 bases and 0 bases, with 17 bases remaining between them. The CDR3 DNA reads as TGTGCCAGCAGTTTACCGGAAAGAGGCTACTACTCCTACGAGCAGTACTTC. Residues: CASSLPERGYYSYEQYF.

V is TRBV7-9 and J is TRBJ2-1; D could derive from TRBD1 or TRBD2 (5 bases each). The CDR3 consists of 15 residues. Trimming cost V 5 bases and J 5 bases, with 16 bases left between them. The germline CDR1 and CDR2 sequences are SEHNR and FQNEAQ (reference sequence). DNA for the CDR3: TGTGCCAGCAGCCCCGTGGGGACCCTGAACAATGAGCAGTTCTTC. Residues: CASSPVGTLNNEQFF.